The 19 T cell receptor beta chains reported below all come from one sample, sequenced in a study of PD-1 blockade in classical Hodgkin lymphoma. The data were produced by immunoSEQ multiplex PCR, yet TCRdb's version contains in-frame clones alone and is incomplete. The repertoire includes about 27,000 clones, approximately 68% of them detected once, and approximately 3.6% sits in the top ten. Stated time point: cycle 4 day 1 (C4D1), after five to seven weeks of nivolumab. In every patient, relapse followed autologous stem cell transplantation, while exposure to brentuximab vedotin differed. Specimen: peripheral blood mononuclear cells (PBMCs), collected before the fourth cycle of nivolumab. These receptors came from a human donor with classical Hodgkin lymphoma.

This clone has more than one count but fewer than ten. The gene calls are TRBV5-1 and TRBJ2-5; 12 bases map to TRBD2. J gave up 2 bases and V 4 bases, and 6 bases lay outside the gene matches. The germline CDR1 and CDR2 sequences are SGHRS and YFSETQ. The CDR3 extends over 16 amino acids. CDR3 region: CASSLTGTSGQETQYF. CDR3 in DNA: TGCGCCAGCAGCCTCACGGGGACTAGCGGGCAAGAGACCCAGTACTTC.

The chain has TRBV27 and TRBJ2-7; 7 nucleotides match TRBD1. With 5 bases clipped from V and 7 bases from J, the junction kept 14 bases outside the gene matches. The CDR3 has 15 residues. The germline CDR1 and CDR2 sequences are MNHEY and SMNVEV (reference sequence). The CDR3 sequence is CASSLDRLAPREQYF. The CDR3 DNA sequence: TGTGCCAGCAGTCTGGACAGGCTCGCACCCAGGGAGCAGTACTTC.

This clone rates as medium-sized. The rearrangement joins TRBV5-5 to TRBJ1-6, with D possibly TRBD1 on 6 matching bases. The germline CDR1 and CDR2 sequences are SGHKS and YYEKEE (reference sequence). Between the trimmed V and J ends, which lost 4 bases and 5 bases, there was a span of 10 bases. This CDR3 comprises 14 residues. Here the CDR3 DNA reads TGTGCCAGCAGCCGGGACATTCATAATTCACCCCTCCACTTT. As protein: CASSRDIHNSPLHF. The full variable domain, its missing parts supplied by reference TRBV5-5 and TRBJ1-6, is DAGVTQSPTHLIKTRGQQVTLRCSPISGHKSVSWYQQVLGQGPQFIFQYYEKEERGRGNFPDRFSARQFPNYSSELNVNALLLGDSALYLCASSRDIHNSPLHFGNGTRLTVT.

The genes are TRBV30 and TRBJ1-2; the D gene is possibly TRBD1 (5 bases). V was clipped by 4 bases and J by 5 bases, with 11 bases between them. The CDR3 extends over 12 amino acids. Germline V gene data show CDR1 as GTSNPN and CDR2 as SVGIG (reference sequence). The CDR3 sequence: CAWTTDRYGYTF. As DNA, the CDR3 is TGTGCCTGGACCACCGACAGATATGGCTACACCTTC.

This sequence joins TRBV4-3 and TRBJ2-7; TRBD2 matches at 8 bases. Unmatched junction bases numbered 11, after V lost 1 base and J lost 6 bases. This CDR3 contains 16 residues. The V gene's germline CDR1 is LGHNA and CDR2 YSLEER. CDR3 in DNA: TGCGCCAGCAGCCAAGGGATTAGCGGGGTTCAAGCCGAGCAGTACTTC. Residues: CASSQGISGVQAEQYF.

The chain is built from TRBV7-9 and TRBJ2-5; TRBD2 agrees at 13 bases. The V and J ends lost 2 bases and 1 base, in that order; junction bases with no gene match: 4. From germline, CDR1 is SEHNR and CDR2 FQNEAQ (reference sequence). The CDR3 sequence is 17 residues long. The CDR3, as DNA: TGTGCCAGCAGCTTATGGGGACTAGCGGGGACCCAAGAGACCCAGTACTTC. Translated, it gives CASSLWGLAGTQETQYF.

The V call is TRBV5-4, the J call TRBJ1-6; tentatively, D is TRBD1 (6 bases). The CDR3 is made up of 14 amino acids. From germline, CDR1 is SGHNT and CDR2 YYREEE (reference sequence). The V end lost 3 bases, the J end lost 4 bases, and 8 bases lay between the germline ends. This CDR3 is CASSSQGYNSPLHF. The CDR3 DNA follows: TGTGCCAGCAGCTCACAGGGTTATAATTCACCCCTCCACTTT. Full variable domain (rest looked up from reference TRBV5-4 and TRBJ1-6): ETGVTQSPTHLIKTRGQQVTLRCSSQSGHNTVSWYQQALGQGPQFIFQYYREEENGRGNFPPRFSGLQFPNYSSELNVNALELDDSALYLCASSSQGYNSPLHFGNGTRLTVT.

The chain combines TRBV4-1 with TRBJ1-5; TRBD1 agrees at 9 bases. J lost 2 bases, V lost 1 base, and 0 bases had no gene match. CDR1 is MGHRA, CDR2 YSYEKL, per germline. This CDR3 has 15 amino acids. CDR3 DNA: TGCGCCAGCAGCCAAGGGACAGGGGGCAATCAGCCCCAGCATTTT. It encodes CASSQGTGGNQPQHF.

J is TRBJ2-1 and V is TRBV5-4; 10 bases agree with TRBD2. CDR3 length: 14 amino acids. J lost 9 bases, V lost 0 bases, and 3 bases had no gene match. CDR1 and CDR2 (germline): SGHNT, YYREEE (reference sequence). Here the CDR3 DNA reads TGTGCCAGCAGCTTGGTCAGCGGGAGGGGTGAGCAGTTCTTC. Protein: CASSLVSGRGEQFF.

The rearrangement links TRBV7-3 to TRBJ2-1; 9 bases align to TRBD2. This CDR3 comprises 15 residues. V dropped 6 bases and J dropped 9; count of bases not matched to a gene: 12. Germline V gene data show CDR1 as SGHTA and CDR2 as FQGTGA. The CDR3 is CASSFSPGLASEQFF. The CDR3 coding sequence is TGTGCCAGCAGTTTCTCTCCGGGACTAGCAAGTGAGCAGTTCTTC.

The CDR3 DNA follows: TGCAGCGTTGAGGTGCTAGCGGAAGAGACCCAGTACTTC. This sequence encodes CSVEVLAEETQYF. This chain links TRBV29-1 with TRBJ2-5, with 7 bases that match TRBD2. Losses at the gene ends were 3 bases for V and 3 bases for J; bases not matched to a gene: 4. The CDR3 extends over 13 amino acids. CDR1 and CDR2 from the germline V gene are SQVTM and ANQGSEA.

This chain links TRBV11-2 with TRBJ2-5; TRBD2 is a possible D gene (5 bases). The germline V gene has CDR1 SGHAT and CDR2 FQNNGV. The CDR3 totals 15 residues. The V end lost 0 bases, the J end lost 4 bases, and 12 bases lay between the germline ends. The CDR3 is CASSLDGVARETQYF. Written as DNA, the CDR3 is TGTGCCAGCAGCTTAGACGGAGTAGCGCGAGAGACCCAGTACTTC.

This chain uses TRBV28 with TRBJ2-7; tentatively, D is TRBD1 (5 bases). Trimming left V 1 base short and J 2 bases short, with 9 bases between. This CDR3 has 14 amino acids. Germline lookup yields CDR1 MDHEN and CDR2 SYDVKM. The CDR3 region has the DNA TGTGCCAGCAGTTTATTGGGCAGGGCCTACGAGCAGTACTTC. It translates to CASSLLGRAYEQYF.

The chain joins TRBV6-5 to TRBJ2-3, with D perhaps TRBD2 (5 bases). Germline V CDR1 and CDR2: MNHEY, SVGAGI. The length of the CDR3 is 14 residues. V lost 8 bases and J lost 2, with 14 bases in between. The CDR3 region is CASLRALTTDTQYF. In DNA, the CDR3 is TGTGCCAGCCTGCGGGCCCTAACCACAGATACGCAGTATTTT.

Here the CDR3 DNA reads TGTGCCAGCACCAAAACCGGGACCGTCCCTGGAAACACCATATATTTT. It yields the protein CASTKTGTVPGNTIYF. The V and J genes are TRBV7-9 and TRBJ1-3; TRBD1 is a possible D gene (5 bases). CDR3 length equals 16 residues. The germline V gene has CDR1 SEHNR and CDR2 FQNEAQ (reference sequence). The V and J ends lost 7 bases and 2 bases respectively, with 18 bases between them.

This clone has a handful of counts. The genes are TRBV4-1 and TRBJ2-1, with TRBD2 as a possible D gene (5 bases). The germline V and J ends were trimmed by 1 base and 0 bases, with 13 bases remaining between them. The CDR3 loop spans 17 amino acids. Germline assignment: CDR1 MGHRA and CDR2 YSYEKL. This CDR3 is CASSQGTGMSSYNEQFF. In DNA form, the CDR3 reads TGCGCCAGCAGCCAAGGTACCGGGATGAGCTCCTACAATGAGCAGTTCTTC.

This clone was seen only once. V and J are TRBV10-3 and TRBJ2-1; 9 positions agree with TRBD1. This CDR3 comprises 15 residues. Germline V gene sequence: CDR1 ENHRY, CDR2 SYGVKD. Trimming at V came to 6 bases and at J to 0 bases, leaving 3 bases not matched to a gene. The CDR3 coding sequence is TGTGCCATCAGGGGACAGGGAGGCTCCTACAATGAGCAGTTCTTC. This encodes CAIRGQGGSYNEQFF.

The chain couples TRBV6-5 to TRBJ1-1, with D perhaps matching TRBD1 (6 bases). The V and J ends lost 5 bases and 6 bases respectively, with 13 bases between them. The germline V gene encodes CDR1 MNHEY and CDR2 SVGAGI. The CDR3 sequence is 13 residues long. CDR3 sequence: CASSRPGAPEAFF. The CDR3, as DNA: TGTGCCAGCAGTCGACCAGGGGCCCCTGAAGCTTTCTTT.

This chain links TRBV4-1 with TRBJ1-6; D possibly corresponds to TRBD1 (5 bases). CDR1 is MGHRA and CDR2 is YSYEKL in the germline V gene. The V end was cut by 5 bases, the J end by 9 bases, with 17 bases between. The CDR3 has 15 amino acids. The chain's CDR3 is CASSAGRDRASPLHF. The CDR3 DNA sequence: TGCGCCAGCAGCGCCGGCCGCGACAGAGCTTCACCCCTCCACTTT.